This T cell receptor beta chain was sequenced in a study of beta chain features in type 1 diabetes. Turning to the study itself: Healthy donors and patients had similar age, gender and cell yields. Sorted cells examined across all samples numbered some 98 million.

Study-level results: A potential PCR bias toward shorter templates would be equal in patient and control samples. Sequencing used cDNA, and cells with high TCR expression could therefore be over-represented. Significant though moderate, a shortening of TCRB CDR3s appeared in all four CD4+ subsets of Type 1 diabetes patients.

The isolated RNA, all of it, was reverse transcribed, so expressed TCRB transcripts were what got sequenced. The method was immunoSEQ multiplex PCR; TCRdb's version includes in-frame clones alone and lacks a portion of them. The repertoire holds 130,000 to 150,000 clones, with 10% to 15% as singletons. Germline CDR1 reads SEHNR; CDR2 reads FQNEAQ (reference sequence). The CDR3 extends over 12 amino acids. V lost 3 bases and J 1 base, leaving 3 bases between the germline ends. For this clone: The antigen is undetermined.

The sequencing input was central memory CD4+ T cells from blood. This receptor was identified in a man between 18 and 35 years old with type 1 diabetes. The chain uses TRBV7-9 and TRBJ2-5, with no clear D. The CDR3 sequence is CASSFSQETQYF. CDR3 coding DNA: TGTGCCAGCAGCTTCTCCCAAGAGACCCAGTACTTC.